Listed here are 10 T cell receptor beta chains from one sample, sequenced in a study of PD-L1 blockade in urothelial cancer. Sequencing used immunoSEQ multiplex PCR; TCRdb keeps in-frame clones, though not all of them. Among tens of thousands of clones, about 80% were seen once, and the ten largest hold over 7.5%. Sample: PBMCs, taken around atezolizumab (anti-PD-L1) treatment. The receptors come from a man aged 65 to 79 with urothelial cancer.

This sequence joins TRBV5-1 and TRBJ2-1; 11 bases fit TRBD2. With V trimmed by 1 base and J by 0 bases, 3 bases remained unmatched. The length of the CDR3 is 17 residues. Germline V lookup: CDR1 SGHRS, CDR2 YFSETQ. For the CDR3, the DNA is TGCGCCAGCAGCTTGACTAGCGGGGGTAGCTCCTACAATGAGCAGTTCTTC. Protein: CASSLTSGGSSYNEQFF.

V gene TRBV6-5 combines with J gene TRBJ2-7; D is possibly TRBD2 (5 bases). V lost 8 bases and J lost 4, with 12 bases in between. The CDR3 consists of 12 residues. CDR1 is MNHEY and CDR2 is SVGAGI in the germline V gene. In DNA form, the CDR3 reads TGTGCCAGCTCAAGGACTCAATACGAGCAGTACTTC. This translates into CASSRTQYEQYF.

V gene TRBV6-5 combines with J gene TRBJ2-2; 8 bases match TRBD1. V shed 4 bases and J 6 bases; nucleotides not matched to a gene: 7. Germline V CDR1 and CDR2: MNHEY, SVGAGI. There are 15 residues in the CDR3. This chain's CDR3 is CASSFRGQGAGELFF. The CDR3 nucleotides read TGTGCCAGCAGTTTCAGGGGGCAAGGCGCCGGGGAGCTGTTTTTT.

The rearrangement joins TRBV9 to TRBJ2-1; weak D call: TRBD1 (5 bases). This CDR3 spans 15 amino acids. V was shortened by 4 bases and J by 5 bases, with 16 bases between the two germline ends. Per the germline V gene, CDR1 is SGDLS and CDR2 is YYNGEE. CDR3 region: CASSPGFPGDNEQFF. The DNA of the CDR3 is TGTGCCAGCAGCCCAGGGTTCCCAGGTGACAATGAGCAGTTCTTC.

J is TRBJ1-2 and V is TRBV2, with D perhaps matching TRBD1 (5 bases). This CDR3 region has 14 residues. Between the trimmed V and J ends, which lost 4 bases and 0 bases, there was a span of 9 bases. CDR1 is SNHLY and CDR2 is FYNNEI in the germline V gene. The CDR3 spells CASSADNPNYGYTF. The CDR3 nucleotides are TGTGCCAGCAGTGCGGACAATCCTAACTATGGCTACACCTTC.

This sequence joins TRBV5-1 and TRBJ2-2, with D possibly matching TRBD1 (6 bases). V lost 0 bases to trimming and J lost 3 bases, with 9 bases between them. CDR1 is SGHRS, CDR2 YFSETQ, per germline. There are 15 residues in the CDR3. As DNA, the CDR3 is TGCGCCAGCAGCTTGGTTGGGGGCTACACCGGGGAGCTGTTTTTT. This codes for CASSLVGGYTGELFF. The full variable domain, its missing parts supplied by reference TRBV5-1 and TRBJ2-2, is KAGVTQTPRYLIKTRGQQVTLSCSPISGHRSVSWYQQTPGQGLQFLFEYFSETQRNKGNFPGRFSGRQFSNSRSEMNVSTLELGDSALYLCASSLVGGYTGELFFGEGSRLTVL.

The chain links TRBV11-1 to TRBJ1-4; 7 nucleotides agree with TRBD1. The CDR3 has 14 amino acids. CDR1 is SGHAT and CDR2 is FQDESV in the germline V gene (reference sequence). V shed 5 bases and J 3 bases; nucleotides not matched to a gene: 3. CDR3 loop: CASSLGTANEKLFF. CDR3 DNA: TGTGCCAGCAGCCTCGGGACAGCTAATGAAAAACTGTTTTTT.

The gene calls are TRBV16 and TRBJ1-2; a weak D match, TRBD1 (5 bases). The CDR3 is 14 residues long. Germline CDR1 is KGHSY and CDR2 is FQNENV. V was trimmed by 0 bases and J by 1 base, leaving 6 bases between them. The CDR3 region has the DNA TGTGCCAGCAGCCAATCGCAGGGTAACTATGGCTACACCTTC. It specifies CASSQSQGNYGYTF.

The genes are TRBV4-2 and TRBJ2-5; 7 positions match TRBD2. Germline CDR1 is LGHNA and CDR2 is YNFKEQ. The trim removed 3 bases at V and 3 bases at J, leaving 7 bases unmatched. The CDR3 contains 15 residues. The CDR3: CASSQGSGTKETQYF. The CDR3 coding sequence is TGTGCCAGCAGCCAGGGCAGCGGGACTAAAGAGACCCAGTACTTC.

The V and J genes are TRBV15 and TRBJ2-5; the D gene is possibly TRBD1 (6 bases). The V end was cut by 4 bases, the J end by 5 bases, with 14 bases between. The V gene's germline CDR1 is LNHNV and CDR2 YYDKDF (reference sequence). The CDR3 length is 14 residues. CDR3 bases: TGTGCCACCAGCACCCACTCCAGGGGTGAGACCCAGTACTTC. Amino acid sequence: CATSTHSRGETQYF.